The 21 T cell receptor beta chains below all came from one sample that was sequenced in a study of cytomegalovirus exposure and HLA in healthy donors. PCR involved 60 Vbeta and 13 Jbeta primers. This table comes from immunoSEQ multiplex PCR, and its TCRdb copy is limited to in-frame clones, with some not included. The specimen's table records 100,000 to 150,000 clones. The specimen sequenced was PBMCs. The source of these receptors is a man between 18 and 29 years old in good health and CMV-seronegative.

The V call is TRBV11-2, the J call TRBJ2-2; D is unclear. The V and J ends lost 1 base and 0 bases respectively, with 18 bases between them. The length of the CDR3 is 19 residues. Germline CDR1 and CDR2: SGHAT and FQNNGV. The CDR3 reads CASSLGIWSAHANTGELFF. For the CDR3, the DNA is TGTGCCAGCAGCTTAGGCATTTGGAGCGCCCATGCGAACACCGGGGAGCTGTTTTTT. Supplemented by reference TRBV11-2 and TRBJ2-2, the full variable domain reads EAGVAQSPRYKIIEKRQSVAFWCNPISGHATLYWYQQILGQGPKLLIQFQNNGVVDDSQLPKDRFSAERLKGVDSTLKIQPAKLEDSAVYLCASSLGIWSAHANTGELFFGEGSRLTVL.

This sequence joins TRBV29-1 and TRBJ2-5; 9 bases line up with TRBD1. With V trimmed by 4 bases and J by 5 bases, 5 bases remained unmatched. Germline CDR1 reads SQVTM; CDR2 reads ANQGSEA. The CDR3 spans 13 residues. The CDR3 sequence is CSVADRGEETQYF. For the CDR3, the DNA is TGCAGCGTTGCGGACAGGGGAGAGGAGACCCAGTACTTC.

The V and J genes are TRBV4-1 and TRBJ2-1, with a possible D match to TRBD2 (6 bases). Germline CDR1 MGHRA, CDR2 YSYEKL. This CDR3 comprises 17 residues. The V end was cut by 4 bases, the J end by 6 bases, with 22 bases between. CDR3 protein: CASSPVPWGEGSNEQFF. The CDR3 region has the DNA TGCGCCAGCAGCCCCGTCCCCTGGGGGGAAGGGTCCAATGAGCAGTTCTTC.

This rearrangement joins TRBV7-8 to TRBJ2-3; 9 bases map to TRBD2. After removal of 3 bases from V and 9 bases from J, the junction contained 7 bases not matched to a gene. The CDR3 totals 14 residues. CDR1 is SGHVS and CDR2 is FQNEAQ in the germline V gene. The CDR3 reads CASSFSGRVDTQYF. In nucleotides, the CDR3 is TGTGCCAGCAGCTTTAGCGGGAGAGTTGACACGCAGTATTTT.

The chain recombines TRBV6-6 with TRBJ1-2; D is uncertain. The germline CDR1 and CDR2 sequences are MNHNY and SVGAGI (reference sequence). Trimming left V 5 bases short and J 8 bases short, with 12 bases between. The CDR3 has 12 residues. The CDR3 coding sequence is TGTGCCAGCAGTCCCGGGGTGGGAGGCTACACCTTC. Protein product: CASSPGVGGYTF.

The V gene is TRBV6-1, the J gene TRBJ2-5; TRBD1 agrees at 7 bases. This CDR3 is built from 15 residues. Per the germline V gene, CDR1 is MNHNS and CDR2 is SASEGT. The J segment lost 5 bases and the V segment lost 2 bases, leaving 8 bases of the junction unmatched. The CDR3 coding sequence is TGTGCCAGCAGTGAAAACATCGGACAGGTGGAGACCCAGTACTTC. Its translation: CASSENIGQVETQYF.

The V call is TRBV11-1, the J call TRBJ2-2, with 11 bases that match TRBD2. The CDR3 contains 16 residues. CDR1 is SGHAT and CDR2 is FQDESV in the germline V gene (reference sequence). V lost 6 bases and J lost 3; bases outside the gene matches: 6. The CDR3, as DNA: TGTGCCAGCAGTGTGCTAGCGGGGGGTTACACCGGGGAGCTGTTTTTT. Its translation: CASSVLAGGYTGELFF.

The V gene is TRBV4-1, the J gene TRBJ2-7; 8 bases line up with TRBD1. V shed 4 bases, J shed 6 bases, and the junction held 26 bases outside the gene matches. CDR1 and CDR2 (germline): MGHRA, YSYEKL. The CDR3 loop spans 20 amino acids. CDR3 coding DNA: TGCGCCAGCAGCCCCCTCCCGGGTCCTGTGGACAGGGTGAATTCGGGCGAGCAGTACTTC. It codes for CASSPLPGPVDRVNSGEQYF.

The J gene is TRBJ1-1, the V gene TRBV18; no clear D. Trimming cost V 4 bases and J 1 base, with 7 bases left between them. In germline, CDR1 is KGHSH, CDR2 LQKENI. This CDR3 has 13 amino acids. This CDR3 is CASSRAGNTEAFF. In DNA form, the CDR3 reads TGTGCCAGCTCACGGGCGGGGAACACTGAAGCTTTCTTT.

This chain joins TRBV4-1 and TRBJ1-3, with 7 bases identical to TRBD1. V was pared by 3 bases and J by 2 bases, with 13 bases of the junction left unmatched. The CDR3 runs 18 residues. Per the germline V gene, CDR1 is MGHRA and CDR2 is YSYEKL. The CDR3 is CASSHTPTGRNAGNTIYF. Here the CDR3 DNA reads TGCGCCAGCAGCCATACACCGACAGGGAGGAATGCTGGAAACACCATATATTTT.

The chain couples TRBV11-2 to TRBJ2-1, with 10 bases that match TRBD2. This CDR3 spans 16 amino acids. Germline-derived CDR1 and CDR2 are SGHAT and FQNNGV. V dropped 5 bases and J dropped 9; count of bases not matched to a gene: 13. CDR3 sequence (DNA): TGTGCCAGCAGCCGTCTAGCGGGAGAAAGCGGGGCTGAGCAGTTCTTC. It yields the protein CASSRLAGESGAEQFF.

This rearrangement joins TRBV6-1 to TRBJ1-6; D perhaps matches TRBD1 (5 bases). This CDR3 region has 14 residues. Germline loops: CDR1 MNHNS, CDR2 SASEGT. V shed 6 bases and J shed 11 bases, with 17 bases lying between them. The CDR3 reads CASSVPGGSTPLHF. The CDR3, as DNA: TGTGCCAGCAGCGTACCCGGGGGATCGACACCCCTCCACTTT.

The chain uses TRBV4-2 and TRBJ2-7; possible D gene TRBD2, 6 bases. From germline, CDR1 is LGHNA and CDR2 YNFKEQ. This CDR3 has 14 residues. Between the trimmed V and J ends, which lost 0 bases and 6 bases, there was a span of 12 bases. The CDR3 loop reads CASSQDKVGGEQYF. CDR3 bases: TGTGCCAGCAGCCAAGATAAGGTCGGGGGCGAGCAGTACTTC.

The CDR3 loop reads CSAPQGNEQYF. The CDR3 DNA reads as TGCAGTGCCCCCCAGGGTAACGAGCAGTACTTC. V and J are TRBV20-1 and TRBJ2-7; perhaps TRBD1 as D (5 bases). The V end was cut by 6 bases, the J end by 5 bases, with 11 bases between. Germline CDR1 DFQATT, CDR2 SNEGSKA (reference sequence). This CDR3 spans 11 amino acids.

The chain carries TRBV29-1 and TRBJ1-4, with D hard to call. Trimming shortened V by 7 bases and J by 0 bases, and 9 bases separated the two germline ends. The length of the CDR3 is 13 residues. The germline gives CDR1 SQVTM, CDR2 ANQGSEA. CDR3 sequence (DNA): TGCAGCGCTGGGCTTACAACTAATGAAAAACTGTTTTTT. Translated: CSAGLTTNEKLFF.

The chain carries TRBV6-5 and TRBJ1-6, with D possibly matching TRBD1 (6 bases). The CDR3 covers 15 residues. Germline assignment: CDR1 MNHEY and CDR2 SVGAGI. Trimming stripped 2 bases from V and 6 bases from J, with 11 bases between. This chain's CDR3 is CASSYEAGVNSPLHF. The CDR3 DNA is TGTGCCAGCAGTTACGAAGCAGGGGTTAATTCACCCCTCCACTTT.

CDR3 sequence (DNA): TGTGCCAGCAGCTTAGCCCTGGCGGGTGAGCAGTTCTTC. It specifies CASSLALAGEQFF. This chain links TRBV7-8 with TRBJ2-1, with D perhaps matching TRBD2 (5 bases). The CDR3 extends over 13 amino acids. V was shortened by 0 bases and J by 9 bases, with 9 bases between the two germline ends. CDR1 is SGHVS and CDR2 is FQNEAQ in the germline V gene.

This chain joins TRBV27 and TRBJ2-1, with 7 positions matching TRBD2. Germline V gene lookup returns CDR1 MNHEY and CDR2 SMNVEV (reference sequence). This CDR3 has 15 residues. The trim removed 3 bases at V and 16 bases at J, leaving 18 bases unmatched. For the CDR3, the DNA is TGTGCCAGCAGTTTTGAGCGGTCTAGAGGGAGGGCCTTCTTCTTC. It is translated as CASSFERSRGRAFFF.

The V call is TRBV28, the J call TRBJ1-1, with 8 bases matching TRBD1. V was pared by 2 bases and J by 4 bases, with 3 bases of the junction left unmatched. Looked up from germline, CDR1 is MDHEN and CDR2 is SYDVKM. The CDR3 is made up of 14 amino acids. The CDR3 loop reads CASSLIGTGTEAFF. The CDR3 DNA sequence: TGTGCCAGCAGTTTAATCGGGACAGGCACTGAAGCTTTCTTT.

This rearrangement joins TRBV9 to TRBJ1-3, with a possible D match to TRBD1 (6 bases). In germline, CDR1 is SGDLS, CDR2 YYNGEE. This CDR3 region has 15 residues. Between the trimmed V and J ends, which lost 1 base and 0 bases, there was a span of 8 bases. CDR3 DNA sequence: TGTGCCAGCAGCGTAAGGACAGACTCTGGAAACACCATATATTTT. Its protein is CASSVRTDSGNTIYF.

The V gene is TRBV28, the J gene TRBJ2-1; D remains unclear. V was pared by 5 bases and J by 10 bases, with 15 bases between. The CDR3 consists of 13 residues. CDR1 is MDHEN and CDR2 is SYDVKM in the germline V gene. In nucleotides, the CDR3 is TGTGCCAGCAGTCCCAACCCTTTACTGGAGCAGTTCTTC. Its translation: CASSPNPLLEQFF.